These 23 T cell receptor beta chains originate from one sample sequenced in a study of CD8 T cells in Susac syndrome. The authors reverse transcribed roughly 0.5 to 1 ug RNA with random hexamers. TCRdb reprocessed the immunoSEQ multiplex PCR reads via MiXCR and lists one record per CDR3 protein. The data show about 150,000 distinct CDR3 sequences, with about 95% seen just once and approximately 0.15% held by the top ten. Input material: CD8+ T cells from PBMCs. All receptors come from a human donor with multiple sclerosis.

This clonotype has only one observation. J is TRBJ2-7 and V is TRBV9; the D is unclear. CDR3 length equals 12 residues. Germline CDR1 reads SGDLS; CDR2 reads YYNGEE. V was clipped by 3 bases and J by 3 bases, with 7 bases between them. CDR3 protein: CASSGADYEQYF. The CDR3 DNA reads TGTGCCAGCAGCGGGGCCGACTACGAGCAGTACTTC. The complete variable domain, with remaining parts taken from reference TRBV9 and TRBJ2-7, reads DSGVTQTPKHLITATGQRVTLRCSPRSGDLSVYWYQQSLDQGLQFLIQYYNGEERAKGNILERFSAQQFPDLHSELNLSSLELGDSALYFCASSGADYEQYFGPGTRLTVT.

The V call is TRBV6-5, the J call TRBJ2-2; D possibly corresponds to TRBD2 (5 bases). The V and J ends lost 0 bases and 6 bases respectively, with 11 bases between them. CDR1 is MNHEY and CDR2 is SVGAGI in the germline V gene. The CDR3 spans 15 residues. The CDR3: CASSYSAGGAGELFF. The CDR3 DNA reads TGTGCCAGCAGTTACTCTGCCGGAGGTGCCGGGGAGCTGTTTTTT.

The V gene is TRBV19, the J gene TRBJ1-1, with unresolved D. This CDR3 is 14 amino acids long. Trimming removed 5 bases at V and 3 bases at J, with 13 bases between. Germline values: CDR1 LNHDA, CDR2 SQIVND (reference sequence). The DNA for the CDR3 is TGTGCCAGTAGTCCTAGTGGAAGTGACACTGAAGCTTTCTTT. Translation: CASSPSGSDTEAFF.

This rearrangement joins TRBV29-1 to TRBJ2-5; 12 nucleotides line up with TRBD2. CDR1 is SQVTM and CDR2 is ANQGSEA in the germline V gene. The CDR3 contains 16 residues. Unmatched junction bases numbered 11, after V lost 7 bases and J lost 2 bases. CDR3 bases: TGCAGCGCTCCACCTCGGACTAGCGGGGTACAAGAGACCCAGTACTTC. Translating it yields CSAPPRTSGVQETQYF.

The chain couples TRBV27 to TRBJ2-3; 8 positions match TRBD2. The J segment lost 2 bases and the V segment lost 6 bases, leaving 4 bases of the junction unmatched. Germline CDR1 MNHEY, CDR2 SMNVEV (reference sequence). This CDR3 has 14 amino acids. The CDR3 sequence is CASSNSGDTDTQYF. CDR3 nucleotide sequence: TGTGCCAGCAGCAATAGCGGGGACACAGATACGCAGTATTTT.

This chain joins TRBV7-9 and TRBJ1-6; D is ambiguous. Germline lookup yields CDR1 SEHNR and CDR2 FQNEAQ (reference sequence). Trimming pared 1 base from V and 14 bases from J, leaving 6 bases between. This CDR3 has 11 residues. The CDR3 here is CASSLVEALHF. The CDR3, as DNA: TGTGCCAGCAGCTTAGTCGAAGCCCTCCACTTT.

The chain recombines TRBV12-3 or TRBV12-4 with TRBJ1-1; TRBD1 might be the D (6 bases). The CDR3 covers 10 residues. The V end lost 7 bases, the J end lost 7 bases, and 7 bases lay between the germline ends. In DNA form, the CDR3 reads TGTGCCAGCAAGGGGGATGAAGCTTTCTTT. It codes for CASKGDEAFF.

The chain couples TRBV27 to TRBJ1-1; the D is unclear. Germline values: CDR1 MNHEY, CDR2 SMNVEV (reference sequence). The CDR3 is made up of 12 amino acids. V lost 8 bases to trimming and J lost 0 bases, with 7 bases between them. The CDR3: CASWKLNTEAFF. As DNA, the CDR3 is TGTGCCAGCTGGAAGTTGAACACTGAAGCTTTCTTT.

V and J are TRBV13 and TRBJ1-1; possibly TRBD1 for D (5 bases). Between the trimmed V and J ends, which lost 8 bases and 5 bases, there was a span of 15 bases. The germline V gene has CDR1 PRHDT and CDR2 FYEKMQ (reference sequence). This CDR3 region has 13 residues. The CDR3 sequence: CASAWGGSTEAFF. CDR3 nucleotide sequence: TGTGCCAGCGCGTGGGGCGGGAGTACTGAAGCTTTCTTT.

The chain joins TRBV4-1 to TRBJ2-1; tentatively, D is TRBD1 (6 bases). Germline CDR1 reads MGHRA; CDR2 reads YSYEKL. The V and J ends lost 1 base and 10 bases respectively, with 11 bases between them. This CDR3 comprises 13 residues. The chain's CDR3 is CASSQAGQPEQFF. The CDR3, as DNA: TGCGCCAGCAGCCAAGCCGGACAGCCCGAGCAGTTCTTC.

The CDR3 protein is CASSLVPWSGGEDWNEQFF. In DNA, the CDR3 is TGTGCCAGCAGCTTAGTCCCCTGGAGCGGGGGGGAGGATTGGAATGAGCAGTTCTTC. The V and J genes are TRBV7-2 and TRBJ2-1; 10 bases agree with TRBD2. CDR1 is SGHTA, CDR2 FQGNSA, per germline. Losses at the gene ends were 1 base for V and 7 bases for J; bases not matched to a gene: 16. The CDR3 consists of 19 residues.

The chain has TRBV27 and TRBJ2-7, with D uncertain. The germline V gene has CDR1 MNHEY and CDR2 SMNVEV (reference sequence). The CDR3 sequence is 13 residues long. The germline V and J ends were trimmed by 2 bases and 1 base, with 6 bases remaining between them. The CDR3: CASSLRRSYEQYV. The CDR3 DNA follows: TGTGCCAGCAGTTTAAGACGGTCCTACGAGCAGTACGTC.

This chain joins TRBV3-1 and TRBJ2-2; D not resolved. V lost 8 bases, J lost 3 bases, and 13 bases lay in between. The CDR3 length is 14 residues. The germline V gene encodes CDR1 LGHDT and CDR2 YNNKEL (reference sequence). CDR3 bases: TGTGCCAGCTCCCCTGACTCCTACACCGGGGAGCTGTTTTTT. This translates into CASSPDSYTGELFF.

The CDR3 DNA is TGTGCCAGCAGCCAACTGGCGGGGGGGAACTACGAGCAGTACTTC. Translating gives CASSQLAGGNYEQYF. The chain uses TRBV4-2 and TRBJ2-7; 9 bases match TRBD2. The junction had 5 bases not matched to a gene; V was cut back by 2 bases and J by 3 bases. From germline, CDR1 is LGHNA and CDR2 YNFKEQ. The CDR3 totals 15 residues.

The chain links TRBV4-2 to TRBJ2-1; 9 bases align to TRBD2. Germline trimming cut 2 bases from V and 3 bases from J; bases unmatched to any gene: 5. The CDR3 contains 16 residues. The V gene's germline CDR1 is LGHNA and CDR2 YNFKEQ. The CDR3 DNA sequence: TGTGCCAGCAGCCAATCTCCTAGCGGGGACTACAATGAGCAGTTCTTC. Its protein is CASSQSPSGDYNEQFF.

The CDR3 coding sequence is TGCAGCGTCATGGGGACAGGGGATAGCACAGATACGCAGTATTTT. This sequence encodes CSVMGTGDSTDTQYF. J is TRBJ2-3 and V is TRBV29-1; 10 nucleotides align to TRBD1. The CDR3 length is 15 residues. V shed 6 bases and J 0 bases; nucleotides not matched to a gene: 6. The germline gives CDR1 SQVTM, CDR2 ANQGSEA.

The V and J genes are TRBV12-3 or TRBV12-4 and TRBJ1-2, with 7 bases identical to TRBD1. The V gene end was trimmed by 5 bases and the J gene end by 4 bases; junction bases not matched to a gene: 10. The CDR3 covers 15 residues. CDR3 DNA: TGTGCCAGCAGTCCTCGACAGGGACCCACCTATGGCTACACCTTC. It encodes CASSPRQGPTYGYTF.

The J gene is TRBJ2-1, the V gene TRBV5-6, with 7 bases that match TRBD2. The trim removed 6 bases at V and 7 bases at J, leaving 10 bases unmatched. CDR1 is SGHDT and CDR2 is YYEEEE in the germline V gene. The CDR3 spans 14 residues. The DNA of the CDR3 is TGTGCCAGCACCCTGAGGATTAGCGGGAATGAGCAGTTCTTC. Translating gives CASTLRISGNEQFF.

The table lists this clonotype with a count of one. The chain links TRBV19 to TRBJ1-1; D gene ambiguous. The CDR3 is 16 residues long. V was pared by 3 bases and J by 0 bases, with 14 bases between. The germline V gene has CDR1 LNHDA and CDR2 SQIVND (reference sequence). Here the CDR3 DNA reads TGTGCCAGTAGTATCCCAGTTTCTACCTTGAACACTGAAGCTTTCTTT. Translated: CASSIPVSTLNTEAFF.

The chain employs TRBV20-1 and TRBJ1-6; D is possibly TRBD1 (5 bases). Germline V CDR1 and CDR2: DFQATT, SNEGSKA (reference sequence). CDR3 size: 14 residues. V lost 0 bases to trimming and J lost 9 bases, with 12 bases between them. CDR3 nucleotides: TGCAGTGCTAGAGATGGTCAGGGAACTTCACCCCTCCACTTT. It is translated as CSARDGQGTSPLHF.

The CDR3 DNA reads as TGCAGTGCTAGAGATCGCACCAACGGGGGCTACACCTTC. This codes for CSARDRTNGGYTF. The J gene is TRBJ1-2, the V gene TRBV20-1; D gene uncertain. The V end lost 0 bases, the J end lost 8 bases, and 13 bases lay between the germline ends. Germline-derived CDR1 and CDR2 are DFQATT and SNEGSKA (reference sequence). The CDR3 is made up of 13 amino acids.

The chain recombines TRBV11-2 with TRBJ1-2, with 9 bases aligning to TRBD1. The J segment lost 8 bases and the V segment lost 2 bases, leaving 9 bases of the junction unmatched. Germline CDR1 and CDR2: SGHAT and FQNNGV. The CDR3 runs to 15 residues. The CDR3 bases are TGTGCCAGCAGCTTACCCCCTACAGGGGGCGGGGGCTACACCTTC. Translating gives CASSLPPTGGGGYTF.

This chain links TRBV7-9 with TRBJ1-2; a weak D match, TRBD1 (5 bases). CDR1 SEHNR and CDR2 FQNEAQ come from the germline V gene (reference sequence). With 4 bases removed from V and 2 bases from J, the gap between germline ends came to 20 bases. The CDR3 totals 17 residues. The CDR3 region is CASSSLRAVTANYGYTF. The CDR3 DNA reads TGTGCCAGCAGCTCCTTAAGGGCTGTGACAGCGAACTATGGCTACACCTTC.